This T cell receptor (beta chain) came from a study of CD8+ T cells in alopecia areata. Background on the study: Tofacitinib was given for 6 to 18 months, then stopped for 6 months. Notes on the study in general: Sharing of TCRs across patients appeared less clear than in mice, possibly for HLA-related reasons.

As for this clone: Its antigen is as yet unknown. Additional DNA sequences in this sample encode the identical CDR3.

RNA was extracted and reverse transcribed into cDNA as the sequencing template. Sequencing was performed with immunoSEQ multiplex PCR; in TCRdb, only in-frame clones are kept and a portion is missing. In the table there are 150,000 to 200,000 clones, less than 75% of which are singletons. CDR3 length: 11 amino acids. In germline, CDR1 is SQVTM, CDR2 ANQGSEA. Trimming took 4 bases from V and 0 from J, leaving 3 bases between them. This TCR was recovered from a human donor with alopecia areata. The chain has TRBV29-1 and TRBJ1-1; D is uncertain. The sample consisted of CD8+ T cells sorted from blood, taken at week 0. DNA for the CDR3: TGCAGCGTTGGGCTGAACACTGAAGCTTTCTTT. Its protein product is CSVGLNTEAFF.